Here is one T cell receptor (beta chain) with its context. What it binds is not known. The data originate from a study of shared clonotypes between healthy human individuals. Study-wide context: Per-donor plates numbered three CD4 naive, three CD4 memory, two CD8 naive and one CD8 memory.

Study results and limitations: Among donors, sharing of clonotypes was expected to be affected by sequencing depth.

Deletions cut 6 bases from V and 5 bases from J, with 7 bases between. Germline lookup yields CDR1 MDHEN and CDR2 SYDVKM. The CDR3 has 12 amino acids. Naive CD4+ cells were CD45RA-selected; the remaining cells were memory. The authors distributed each subset's genomic DNA evenly over several immunoSEQ plates. Repertoires were generated with immunoSEQ multiplex PCR, while TCRdb's copy carries only in-frame clones and drops some. The sample lists around 990,000 clones; around 77% were seen once. The receptor comes from a man in his late teens or twenties in good health. Some clones in this sample may be carry-over from other donors' samples. The chain joins TRBV28 to TRBJ1-4, with D possibly matching TRBD1 (6 bases). Sequenced input: memory CD4+ T cells from PBMCs. Described subset: CD45RA-negative fraction. Here the CDR3 DNA reads TGTGCCAGCAGCAGGGGAAATGAAAAACTGTTTTTT. Amino acids: CASSRGNEKLFF.